This TCR beta chain was sequenced during a study of blood T cell repertoires in COVID-19. Germline trimming cut 7 bases from V and 2 bases from J; bases unmatched to any gene: 9. The CDR3 runs to 17 residues. Germline V gene sequence: CDR1 SGHTA, CDR2 FQGNSA. Sequenced by immunoSEQ multiplex PCR; TCRdb stores in-frame clones only, minus some. The table includes tens of thousands of clones, about 88% detected once. This sequence originates from a man aged 70 or older with active COVID-19. The chain couples TRBV7-2 to TRBJ2-2; 11 nucleotides agree with TRBD2. The sequenced sample was peripheral blood. As DNA, the CDR3 is TGTGCCAGCACCCCAGGCCTAGCGGGGGGAAACACCGGGGAGCTGTTTTTT. Protein: CASTPGLAGGNTGELFF.